This T cell receptor beta chain was captured by sequencing in a study of CD8 T cells in ankylosing spondylitis. Each CDR3 protein is one row after TCRdb ran MiXCR on the 5' RACE reads. The repertoire holds fewer than 200,000 distinct CDR3 sequences, with about a sixth as singletons. The CDR3 consists of 14 residues. Germline assignment: CDR1 SGHRS and CDR2 YFSETQ. The V end lost 0 bases, the J end lost 5 bases, and 11 bases lay between the germline ends. General study findings and limits: Disease-associated clones were reportedly significantly overrepresented in matched ankylosing spondylitis synovial fluid. Within ankylosing spondylitis blood, a TCR beta motif made up of eight or nine highly homologous variants appeared to be characteristic.

In this sample, this clonotype turned up many times. Antigen specificity is unknown. The rearrangement joins TRBV5-1 to TRBJ1-1; weak D call: TRBD1 (5 bases). Specimen: blood, either unsorted or a sorted T cell fraction (not recorded which). The receptor's source is a male donor with ankylosing spondylitis or in good health (not recorded which). CDR3 region: CASSLVGATTEAFF. The CDR3 DNA reads TGCGCCAGCAGCTTGGTTGGGGCTACGACTGAAGCTTTCTTT.